Shown below are 8 T cell receptor beta chains from a single sample sequenced in a study of T cell repertoires in cytomegalovirus infection (dated by TCRdb to between 2019 and 2020). Sequencing took place on an Illumina HiSeq 1500. The public sequencing data were trimmed at Q25 with fastp and processed into clonotypes with MiXCR by TCRdb, which kept only in-frame beta chains. Every CDR3 protein is listed once, alongside the most common genes and DNA of its rows. The sample table lists around 740,000 distinct CDR3 sequences, under 40% of them with a count of one. 2.8% of the sample is taken by the ten largest. Sequencing was performed on PBMCs. Receptors were obtained from a human donor in good health (CMV status not recorded). Some clones in this sample may be carry-over from other donors' samples.

The chain recombines TRBV29-1 with TRBJ2-3; TRBD1 is a possible D gene (5 bases). CDR1 SQVTM and CDR2 ANQGSEA come from the germline V gene. This CDR3 is 13 amino acids long. Trimming took 6 bases from V and 0 from J, leaving 10 bases between them. The CDR3 sequence: CSVPTASTDTQYF. In DNA, the CDR3 is TGCAGCGTGCCGACAGCTAGCACAGATACGCAGTATTTT.

This clonotype has ten or more counts. The J gene is TRBJ1-2, the V gene TRBV28; 9 nucleotides match TRBD1. CDR3 size: 16 residues. CDR1 is MDHEN, CDR2 SYDVKM, per germline. Trimming removed 3 bases from V and 5 bases from J; junction bases left unmatched: 10. The CDR3 loop is CASSFSTGQGRYGYTF. CDR3 in DNA: TGTGCCAGCAGTTTTTCAACGGGACAGGGAAGATATGGCTACACCTTC.

This clonotype was found a few times. The chain joins TRBV12-3 or TRBV12-4 to TRBJ1-6; possibly TRBD1 for D (5 bases). Trimming shortened V by 5 bases and J by 8 bases, and 13 bases separated the two germline ends. The CDR3 length is 14 residues. The CDR3 protein is CASSPGGGYSPLHF. The CDR3 region has the DNA TGTGCCAGCAGTCCCGGGGGGGGTTATTCACCCCTCCACTTT.

This clonotype showed up many times. The V and J genes are TRBV11-3 and TRBJ1-5; 7 nucleotides agree with TRBD1. The CDR3 contains 18 residues. V shed 3 bases, J shed 0 bases, and the junction held 11 bases outside the gene matches. CDR1 is SGHNT and CDR2 is YENEEA in the germline V gene. CDR3 residues: CASSLGITGAYSNQPQHF. In nucleotides, the CDR3 is TGTGCCAGCAGCTTGGGCATAACAGGGGCCTATAGCAATCAGCCCCAGCATTTT.

Only a few counts were recorded for this clonotype. This sequence joins TRBV7-6 and TRBJ2-5, with 10 bases identical to TRBD2. The germline V gene encodes CDR1 SGHVS and CDR2 FNYEAQ. V shed 5 bases, J shed 3 bases, and the junction held 6 bases outside the gene matches. The CDR3 consists of 15 residues. DNA for the CDR3: TGTGCCAGCAGCGCCGGACTAGCGGAAAAAGAGACCCAGTACTTC. The encoded protein is CASSAGLAEKETQYF.

This clonotype was detected a few times. This rearrangement joins TRBV6-6 to TRBJ2-5; D may be TRBD1 (5 bases). Trimming removed 5 bases from V and 0 bases from J, with 19 bases in between. The CDR3 covers 17 residues. The germline gives CDR1 MNHNY, CDR2 SVGAGI (reference sequence). This CDR3 is CASSIGIGARNQETQYF. DNA of the CDR3: TGTGCCAGCAGTATTGGTATTGGGGCCCGTAACCAAGAGACCCAGTACTTC.

This clonotype has a count of ten or more. The chain links TRBV27 to TRBJ2-5; 11 positions match TRBD1. The length of the CDR3 is 14 residues. With V trimmed by 4 bases and J by 5 bases, 3 bases remained unmatched. Germline CDR1 is MNHEY and CDR2 is SMNVEV (reference sequence). The CDR3 region has the DNA TGTGCCAGCAGTTCGGACAGGGGGCTTGAGACCCAGTACTTC. Translating it yields CASSSDRGLETQYF.

This chain links TRBV6-6 with TRBJ1-2, with a weak D call TRBD1 (6 bases). The germline V gene encodes CDR1 MNHNY and CDR2 SVGAGI (reference sequence). The CDR3 is 13 residues long. With 5 bases removed from V and 7 bases from J, the gap between germline ends came to 14 bases. The CDR3 DNA follows: TGTGCCAGCAGTGAGCCGGGACACCTTGGCTACACCTTC. Residues: CASSEPGHLGYTF.